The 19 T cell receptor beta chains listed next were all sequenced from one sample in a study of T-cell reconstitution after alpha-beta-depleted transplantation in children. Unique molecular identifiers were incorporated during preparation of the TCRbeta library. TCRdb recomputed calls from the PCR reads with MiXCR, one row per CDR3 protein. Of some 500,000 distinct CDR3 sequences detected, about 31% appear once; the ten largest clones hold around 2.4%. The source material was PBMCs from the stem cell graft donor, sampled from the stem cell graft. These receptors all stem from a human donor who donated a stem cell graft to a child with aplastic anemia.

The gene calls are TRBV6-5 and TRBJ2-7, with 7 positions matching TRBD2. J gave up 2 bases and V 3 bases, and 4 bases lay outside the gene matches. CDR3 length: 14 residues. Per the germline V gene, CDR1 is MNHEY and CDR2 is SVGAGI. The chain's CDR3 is CASSYLAGAYEQYF. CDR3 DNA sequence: TGTGCCAGCAGTTATCTCGCGGGAGCCTACGAGCAGTACTTC.

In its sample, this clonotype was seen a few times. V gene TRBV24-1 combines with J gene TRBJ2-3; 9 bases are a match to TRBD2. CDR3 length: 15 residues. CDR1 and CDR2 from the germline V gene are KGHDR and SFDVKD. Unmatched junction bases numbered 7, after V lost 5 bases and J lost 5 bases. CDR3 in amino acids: CATSGSGRPIDTQYF. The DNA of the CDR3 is TGTGCCACCAGTGGCAGCGGGAGGCCGATAGATACGCAGTATTTT.

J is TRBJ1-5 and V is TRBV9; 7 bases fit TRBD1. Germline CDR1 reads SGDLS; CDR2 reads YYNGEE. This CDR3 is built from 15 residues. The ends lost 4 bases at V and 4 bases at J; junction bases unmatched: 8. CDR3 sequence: CASSPYDRVNQPQHF. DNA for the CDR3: TGTGCCAGCAGCCCATACGACAGGGTTAATCAGCCCCAGCATTTT.

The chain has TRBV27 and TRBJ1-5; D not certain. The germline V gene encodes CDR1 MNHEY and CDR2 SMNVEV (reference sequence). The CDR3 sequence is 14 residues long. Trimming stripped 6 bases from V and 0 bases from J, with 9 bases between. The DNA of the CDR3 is TGTGCCAGCAGGAGGGCCAGTAGCAATCAGCCCCAGCATTTT. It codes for CASRRASSNQPQHF.

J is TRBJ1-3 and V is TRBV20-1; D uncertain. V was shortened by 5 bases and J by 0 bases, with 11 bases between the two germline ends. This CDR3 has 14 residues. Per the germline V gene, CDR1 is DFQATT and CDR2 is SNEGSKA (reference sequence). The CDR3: CSAPSPSSGNTIYF. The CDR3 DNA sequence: TGCAGTGCTCCCTCCCCGAGCTCTGGAAACACCATATATTTT.

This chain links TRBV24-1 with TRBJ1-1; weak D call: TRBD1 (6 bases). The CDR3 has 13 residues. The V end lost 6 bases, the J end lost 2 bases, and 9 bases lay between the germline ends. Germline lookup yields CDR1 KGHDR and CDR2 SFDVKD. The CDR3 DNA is TGTGCCACCAGTCCCGGGACAAACACTGAAGCTTTCTTT. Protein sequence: CATSPGTNTEAFF.

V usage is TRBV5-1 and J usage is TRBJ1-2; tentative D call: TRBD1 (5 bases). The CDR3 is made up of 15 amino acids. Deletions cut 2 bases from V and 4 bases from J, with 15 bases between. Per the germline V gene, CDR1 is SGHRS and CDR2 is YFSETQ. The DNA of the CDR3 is TGCGCCAGCAGCTTTGACGGGGGTGAAGCCTATGGCTACACCTTC. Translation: CASSFDGGEAYGYTF. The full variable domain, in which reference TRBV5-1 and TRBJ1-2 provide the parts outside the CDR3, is KAGVTQTPRYLIKTRGQQVTLSCSPISGHRSVSWYQQTPGQGLQFLFEYFSETQRNKGNFPGRFSGRQFSNSRSEMNVSTLELGDSALYLCASSFDGGEAYGYTFGSGTRLTVV.

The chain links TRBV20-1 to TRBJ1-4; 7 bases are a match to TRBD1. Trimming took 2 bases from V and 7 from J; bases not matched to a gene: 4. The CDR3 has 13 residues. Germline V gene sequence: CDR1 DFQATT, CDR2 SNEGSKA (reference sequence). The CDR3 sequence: CSARPTGTEKLFF. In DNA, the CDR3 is TGCAGTGCTAGACCGACAGGGACTGAAAAACTGTTTTTT.

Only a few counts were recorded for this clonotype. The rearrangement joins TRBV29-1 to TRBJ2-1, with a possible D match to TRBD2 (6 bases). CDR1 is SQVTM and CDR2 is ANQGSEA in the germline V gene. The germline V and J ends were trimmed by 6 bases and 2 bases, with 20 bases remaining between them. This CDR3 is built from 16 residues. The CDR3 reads CSVPHGGTSPYNEQFF. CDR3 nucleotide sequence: TGCAGCGTCCCGCACGGAGGGACTTCTCCCTACAATGAGCAGTTCTTC.

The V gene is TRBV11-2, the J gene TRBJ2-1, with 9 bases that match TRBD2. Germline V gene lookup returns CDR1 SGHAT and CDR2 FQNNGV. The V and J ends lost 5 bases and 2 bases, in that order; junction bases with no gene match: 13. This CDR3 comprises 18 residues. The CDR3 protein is CASSQGPSGAPPYNEQFF. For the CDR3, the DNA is TGTGCCAGCAGCCAGGGGCCTAGCGGGGCCCCTCCCTACAATGAGCAGTTCTTC.

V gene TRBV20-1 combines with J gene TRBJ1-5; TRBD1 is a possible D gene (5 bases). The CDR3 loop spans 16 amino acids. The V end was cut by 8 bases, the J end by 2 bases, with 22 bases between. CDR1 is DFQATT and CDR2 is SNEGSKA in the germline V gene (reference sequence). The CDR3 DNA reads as TGCAGTACCTGGGCGCCCAGGGCGTTCGGCAATCAGCCCCAGCATTTT. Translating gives CSTWAPRAFGNQPQHF.

CDR3 coding DNA: TGTGCCAGCAGCTTAGCCAAGACAGTCTCTGGAAACACCATATATTTT. Encoded protein: CASSLAKTVSGNTIYF. This chain joins TRBV7-2 and TRBJ1-3, with D tentatively TRBD1 (5 bases). With 0 bases removed from V and 0 bases from J, the gap between germline ends came to 9 bases. Germline lookup yields CDR1 SGHTA and CDR2 FQGNSA. The CDR3 is made up of 16 amino acids.

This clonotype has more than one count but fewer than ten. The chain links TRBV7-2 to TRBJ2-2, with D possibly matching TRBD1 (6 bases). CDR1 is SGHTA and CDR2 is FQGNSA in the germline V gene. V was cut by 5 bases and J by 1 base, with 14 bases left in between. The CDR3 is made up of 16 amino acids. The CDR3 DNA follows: TGTGCCAGCAGCCCCCATGGGGGACAGAACACCGGGGAGCTGTTTTTT. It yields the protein CASSPHGGQNTGELFF.

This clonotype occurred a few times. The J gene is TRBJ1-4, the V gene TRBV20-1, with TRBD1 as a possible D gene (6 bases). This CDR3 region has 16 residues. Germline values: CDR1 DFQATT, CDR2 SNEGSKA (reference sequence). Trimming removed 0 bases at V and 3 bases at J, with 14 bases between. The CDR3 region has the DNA TGCAGTGCTAGAGATCCTATGACAGGAGCTAATGAAAAACTGTTTTTT. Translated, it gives CSARDPMTGANEKLFF.

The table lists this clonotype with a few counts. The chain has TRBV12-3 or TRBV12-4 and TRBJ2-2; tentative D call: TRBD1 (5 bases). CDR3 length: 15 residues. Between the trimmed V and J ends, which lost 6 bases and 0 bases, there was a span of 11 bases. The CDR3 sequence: CASSLRAPNTGELFF. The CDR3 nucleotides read TGTGCCAGCAGCCTCAGGGCCCCGAACACCGGGGAGCTGTTTTTT.

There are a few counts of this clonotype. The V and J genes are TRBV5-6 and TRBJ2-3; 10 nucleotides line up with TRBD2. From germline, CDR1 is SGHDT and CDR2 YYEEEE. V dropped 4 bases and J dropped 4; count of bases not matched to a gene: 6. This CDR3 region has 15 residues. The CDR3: CASSTGGTSADTQYF. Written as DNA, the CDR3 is TGTGCCAGCAGCACCGGAGGGACTAGCGCAGATACGCAGTATTTT.

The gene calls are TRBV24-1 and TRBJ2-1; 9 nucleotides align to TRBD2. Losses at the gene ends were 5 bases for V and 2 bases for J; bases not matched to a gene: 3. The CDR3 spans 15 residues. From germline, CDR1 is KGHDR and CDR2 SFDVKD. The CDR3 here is CATSGAGGPYNEQFF. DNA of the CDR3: TGTGCCACCAGTGGGGCGGGAGGGCCCTACAATGAGCAGTTCTTC.

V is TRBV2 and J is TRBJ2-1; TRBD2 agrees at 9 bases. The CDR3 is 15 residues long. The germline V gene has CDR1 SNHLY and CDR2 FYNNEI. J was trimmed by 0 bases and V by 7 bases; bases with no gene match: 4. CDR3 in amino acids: CASTWREGSYNEQFF. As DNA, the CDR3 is TGTGCCAGCACTTGGCGGGAGGGCTCCTACAATGAGCAGTTCTTC.

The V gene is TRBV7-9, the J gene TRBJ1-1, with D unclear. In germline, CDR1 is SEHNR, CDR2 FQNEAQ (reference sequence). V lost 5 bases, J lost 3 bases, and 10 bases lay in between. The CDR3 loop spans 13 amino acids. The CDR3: CASSRTDYTEAFF. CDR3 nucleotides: TGTGCCAGCAGCCGGACGGACTACACTGAAGCTTTCTTT.